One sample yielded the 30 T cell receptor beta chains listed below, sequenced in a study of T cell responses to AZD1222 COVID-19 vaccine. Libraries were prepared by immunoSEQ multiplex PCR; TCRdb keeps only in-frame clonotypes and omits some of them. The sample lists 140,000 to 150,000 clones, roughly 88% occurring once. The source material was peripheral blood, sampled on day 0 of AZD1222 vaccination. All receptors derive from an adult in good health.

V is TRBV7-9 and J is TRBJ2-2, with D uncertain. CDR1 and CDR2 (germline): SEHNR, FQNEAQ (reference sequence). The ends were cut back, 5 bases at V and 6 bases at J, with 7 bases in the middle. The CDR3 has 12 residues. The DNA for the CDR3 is TGTGCCAGCAGCACCGAAGCCGGGGAGCTGTTTTTT. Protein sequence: CASSTEAGELFF. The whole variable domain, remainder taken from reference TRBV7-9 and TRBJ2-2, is DTGVSQNPRHKITKRGQNVTFRCDPISEHNRLYWYRQTLGQGPEFLTYFQNEAQLEKSRLLSDRFSAERPKGSFSTLEIQRTEQGDSAMYLCASSTEAGELFFGEGSRLTVL.

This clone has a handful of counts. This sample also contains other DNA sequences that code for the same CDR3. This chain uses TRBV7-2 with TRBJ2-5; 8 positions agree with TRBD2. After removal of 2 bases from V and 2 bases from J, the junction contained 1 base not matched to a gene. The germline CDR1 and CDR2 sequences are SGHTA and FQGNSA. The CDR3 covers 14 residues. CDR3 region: CASSLSGGQETQYF. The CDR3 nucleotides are TGTGCCAGCAGCTTATCGGGGGGGCAAGAGACCCAGTACTTC.

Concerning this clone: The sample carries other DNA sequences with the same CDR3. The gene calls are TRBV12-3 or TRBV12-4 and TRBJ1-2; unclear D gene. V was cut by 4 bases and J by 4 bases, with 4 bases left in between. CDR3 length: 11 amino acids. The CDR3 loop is CASSYSYGYTF. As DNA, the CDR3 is TGTGCCAGCAGTTACAGCTATGGCTACACCTTC.

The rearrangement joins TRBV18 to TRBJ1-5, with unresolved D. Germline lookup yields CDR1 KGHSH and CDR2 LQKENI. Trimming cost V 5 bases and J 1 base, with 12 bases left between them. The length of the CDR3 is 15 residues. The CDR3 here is CASSANTGSNQPQHF. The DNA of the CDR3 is TGTGCCAGCTCAGCGAACACGGGCAGCAATCAGCCCCAGCATTTT. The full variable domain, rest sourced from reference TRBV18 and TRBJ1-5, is NAGVMQNPRHLVRRRGQEARLRCSPMKGHSHVYWYRQLPEEGLKFMVYLQKENIIDESGMPKERFSAEFPKEGPSILRIQQVVRGDSAAYFCASSANTGSNQPQHFGDGTRLSIL.

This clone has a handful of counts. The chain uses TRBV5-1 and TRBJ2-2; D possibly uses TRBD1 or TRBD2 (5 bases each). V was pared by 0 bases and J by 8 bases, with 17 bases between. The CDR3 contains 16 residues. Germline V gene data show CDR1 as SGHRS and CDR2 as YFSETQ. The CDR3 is CASSLASGQGEGELFF. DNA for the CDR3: TGCGCCAGCAGCTTGGCCTCGGGTCAGGGAGAAGGGGAGCTGTTTTTT.

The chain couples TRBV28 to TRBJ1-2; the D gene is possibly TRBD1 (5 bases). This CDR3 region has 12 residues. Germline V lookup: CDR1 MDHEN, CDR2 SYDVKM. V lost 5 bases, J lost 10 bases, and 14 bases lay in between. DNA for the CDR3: TGTGCCAGCAGTCCGAGACAGTGGACCTACACCTTC. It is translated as CASSPRQWTYTF.

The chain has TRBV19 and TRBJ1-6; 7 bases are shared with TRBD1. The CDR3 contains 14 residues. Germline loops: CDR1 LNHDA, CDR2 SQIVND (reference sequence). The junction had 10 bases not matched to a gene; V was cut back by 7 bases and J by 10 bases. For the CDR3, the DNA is TGTGCCAGTAAATTGATCCAGGGGGTATCACCCCTCCACTTT. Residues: CASKLIQGVSPLHF.

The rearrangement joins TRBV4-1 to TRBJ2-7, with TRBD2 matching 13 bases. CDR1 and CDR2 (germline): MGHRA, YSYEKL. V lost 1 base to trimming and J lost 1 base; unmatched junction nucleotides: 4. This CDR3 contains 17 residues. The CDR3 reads CASSQVPGLAGSYEQYF. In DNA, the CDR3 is TGCGCCAGCAGCCAAGTACCGGGACTAGCGGGATCCTACGAGCAGTACTTC.

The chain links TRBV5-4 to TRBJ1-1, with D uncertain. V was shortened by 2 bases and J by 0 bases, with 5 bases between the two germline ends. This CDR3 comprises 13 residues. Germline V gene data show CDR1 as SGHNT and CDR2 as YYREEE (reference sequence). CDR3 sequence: CASSFVVNTEAFF. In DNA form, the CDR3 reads TGTGCCAGCAGCTTTGTTGTGAACACTGAAGCTTTCTTT. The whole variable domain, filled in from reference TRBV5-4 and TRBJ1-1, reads ETGVTQSPTHLIKTRGQQVTLRCSSQSGHNTVSWYQQALGQGPQFIFQYYREEENGRGNFPPRFSGLQFPNYSSELNVNALELDDSALYLCASSFVVNTEAFFGQGTRLTVV.

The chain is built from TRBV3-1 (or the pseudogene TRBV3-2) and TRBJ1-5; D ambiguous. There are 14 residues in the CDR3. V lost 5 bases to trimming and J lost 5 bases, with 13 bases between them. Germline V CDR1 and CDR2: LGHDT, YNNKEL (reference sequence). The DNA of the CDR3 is TGTGCCAGCAGCGATCAACAGAAGGATCAGCCCCAGCATTTT. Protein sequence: CASSDQQKDQPQHF.

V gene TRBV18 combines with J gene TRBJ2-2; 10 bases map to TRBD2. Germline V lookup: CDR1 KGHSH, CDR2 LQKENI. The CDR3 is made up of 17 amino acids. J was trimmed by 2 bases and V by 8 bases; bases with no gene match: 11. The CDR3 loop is CASPAVRTSGNTGELFF. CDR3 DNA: TGTGCCAGCCCGGCGGTGCGGACTAGCGGTAACACCGGGGAGCTGTTTTTT.

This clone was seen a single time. The CDR3 coding sequence is TGTGCCAGCAGTTTGATACAGGGATCCTATGGCTACACCTTC. Translating it yields CASSLIQGSYGYTF. V is TRBV2 and J is TRBJ1-2, with a tentative D call TRBD1 (6 bases). V was shortened by 5 bases and J by 4 bases, with 14 bases between the two germline ends. The CDR3 has 14 amino acids. Germline V gives CDR1 SNHLY, CDR2 FYNNEI.

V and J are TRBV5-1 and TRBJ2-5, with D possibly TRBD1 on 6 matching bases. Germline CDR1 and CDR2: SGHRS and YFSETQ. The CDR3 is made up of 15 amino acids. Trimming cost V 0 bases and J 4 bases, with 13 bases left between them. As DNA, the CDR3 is TGCGCCAGCAGCTTGGTAGGGGGAGAGGGAGAGACCCAGTACTTC. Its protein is CASSLVGGEGETQYF.

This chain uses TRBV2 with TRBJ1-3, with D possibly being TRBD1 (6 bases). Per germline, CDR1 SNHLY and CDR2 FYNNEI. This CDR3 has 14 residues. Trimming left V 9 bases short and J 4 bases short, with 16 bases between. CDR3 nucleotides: TGTGCCAGGGAAGGGGGTAATGGCGGAAACACCATATATTTT. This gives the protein CAREGGNGGNTIYF.

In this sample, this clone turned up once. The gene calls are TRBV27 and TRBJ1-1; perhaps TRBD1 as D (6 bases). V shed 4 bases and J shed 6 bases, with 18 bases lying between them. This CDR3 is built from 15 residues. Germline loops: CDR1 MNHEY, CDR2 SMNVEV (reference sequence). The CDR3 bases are TGTGCCAGCAGTTCCCTCAGGGGCGGGGGCCCTGAAGCTTTCTTT. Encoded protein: CASSSLRGGGPEAFF.

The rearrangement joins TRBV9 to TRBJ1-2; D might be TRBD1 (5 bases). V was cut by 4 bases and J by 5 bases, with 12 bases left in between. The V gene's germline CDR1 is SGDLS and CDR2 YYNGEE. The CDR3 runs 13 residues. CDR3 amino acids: CASSLGTVYGYTF. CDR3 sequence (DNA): TGTGCCAGCAGCCTTGGGACGGTTTATGGCTACACCTTC.

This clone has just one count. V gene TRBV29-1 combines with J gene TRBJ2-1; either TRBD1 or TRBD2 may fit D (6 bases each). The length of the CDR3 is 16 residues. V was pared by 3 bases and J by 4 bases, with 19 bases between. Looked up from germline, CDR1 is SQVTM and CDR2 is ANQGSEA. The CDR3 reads CSVDMYGGPGYNEQFF. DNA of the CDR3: TGCAGCGTTGATATGTATGGGGGGCCTGGGTACAATGAGCAGTTCTTC.

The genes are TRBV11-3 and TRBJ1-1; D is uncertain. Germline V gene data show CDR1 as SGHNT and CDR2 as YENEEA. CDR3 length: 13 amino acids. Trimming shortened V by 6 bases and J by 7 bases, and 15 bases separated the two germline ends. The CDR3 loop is CASSLMDGSEAFF. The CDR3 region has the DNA TGTGCCAGCAGTCTCATGGACGGCAGTGAAGCTTTCTTT.

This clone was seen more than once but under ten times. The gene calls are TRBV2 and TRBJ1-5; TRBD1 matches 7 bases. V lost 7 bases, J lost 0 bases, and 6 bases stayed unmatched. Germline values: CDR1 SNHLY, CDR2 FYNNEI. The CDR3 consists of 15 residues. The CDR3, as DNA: TGTGCCAGCAAACAACAGGGGAATAGCAATCAGCCCCAGCATTTT. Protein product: CASKQQGNSNQPQHF.

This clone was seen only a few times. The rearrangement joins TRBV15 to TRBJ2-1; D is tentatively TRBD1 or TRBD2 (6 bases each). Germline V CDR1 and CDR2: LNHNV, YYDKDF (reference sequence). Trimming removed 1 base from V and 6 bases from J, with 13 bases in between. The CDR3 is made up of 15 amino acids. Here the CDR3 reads CATSRVGGGSNEQFF. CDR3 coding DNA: TGTGCCACCAGCAGAGTCGGAGGGGGGTCCAATGAGCAGTTCTTC.

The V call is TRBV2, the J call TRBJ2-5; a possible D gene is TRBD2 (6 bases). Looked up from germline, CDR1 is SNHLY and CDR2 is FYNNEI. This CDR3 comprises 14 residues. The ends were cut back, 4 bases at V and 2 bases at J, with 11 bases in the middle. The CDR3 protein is CASSVRGLQETQYF. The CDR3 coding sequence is TGTGCCAGCAGTGTGCGGGGACTGCAAGAGACCCAGTACTTC.

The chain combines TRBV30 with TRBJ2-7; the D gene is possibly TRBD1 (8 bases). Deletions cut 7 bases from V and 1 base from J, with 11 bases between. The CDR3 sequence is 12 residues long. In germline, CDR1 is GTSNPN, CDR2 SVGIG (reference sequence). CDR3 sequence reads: CALQGGSYEQYF. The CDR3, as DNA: TGTGCCTTACAGGGGGGGTCCTACGAGCAGTACTTC.

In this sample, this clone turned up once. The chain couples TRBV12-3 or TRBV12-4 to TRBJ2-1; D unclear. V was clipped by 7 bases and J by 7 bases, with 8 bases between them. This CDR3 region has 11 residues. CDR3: CASTTWNEQFF. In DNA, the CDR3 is TGTGCCAGCACGACCTGGAATGAGCAGTTCTTC.

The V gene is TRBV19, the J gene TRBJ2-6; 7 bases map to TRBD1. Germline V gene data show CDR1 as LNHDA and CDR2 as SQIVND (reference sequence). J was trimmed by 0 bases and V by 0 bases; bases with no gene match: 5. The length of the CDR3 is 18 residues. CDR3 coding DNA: TGTGCCAGTAGTATAGACTCTTGGGACAGCTCTGGGGCCAACGTCCTGACTTTC. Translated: CASSIDSWDSSGANVLTF.

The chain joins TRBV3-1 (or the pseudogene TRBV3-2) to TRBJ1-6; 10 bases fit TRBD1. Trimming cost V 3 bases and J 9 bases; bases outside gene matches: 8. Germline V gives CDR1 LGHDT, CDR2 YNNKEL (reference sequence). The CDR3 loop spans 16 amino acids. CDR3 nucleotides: TGTGCCAGCAGCCACCTCGGACAGGGGGTTAGTTCACCCCTCCACTTT. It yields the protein CASSHLGQGVSSPLHF.

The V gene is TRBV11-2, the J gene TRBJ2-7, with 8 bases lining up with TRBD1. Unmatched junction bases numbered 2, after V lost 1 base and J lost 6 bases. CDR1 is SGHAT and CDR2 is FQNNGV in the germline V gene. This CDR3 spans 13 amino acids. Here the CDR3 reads CASSLAQGAEQYF. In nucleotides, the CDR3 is TGTGCCAGCAGCTTAGCTCAGGGGGCCGAGCAGTACTTC. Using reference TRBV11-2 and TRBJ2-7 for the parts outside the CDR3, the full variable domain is EAGVAQSPRYKIIEKRQSVAFWCNPISGHATLYWYQQILGQGPKLLIQFQNNGVVDDSQLPKDRFSAERLKGVDSTLKIQPAKLEDSAVYLCASSLAQGAEQYFGPGTRLTVT.

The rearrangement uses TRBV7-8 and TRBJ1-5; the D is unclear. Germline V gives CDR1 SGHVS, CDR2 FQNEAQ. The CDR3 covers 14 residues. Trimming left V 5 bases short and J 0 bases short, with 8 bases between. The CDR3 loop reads CASSPANSNQPQHF. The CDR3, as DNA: TGTGCCAGCAGCCCGGCCAATAGCAATCAGCCCCAGCATTTT.

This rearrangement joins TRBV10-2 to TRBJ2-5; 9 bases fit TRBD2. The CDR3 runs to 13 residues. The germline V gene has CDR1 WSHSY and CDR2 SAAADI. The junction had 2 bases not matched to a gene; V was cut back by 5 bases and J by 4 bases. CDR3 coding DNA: TGCGCCAGCAGTCGACTAGCGGCAGAGACCCAGTACTTC. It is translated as CASSRLAAETQYF.

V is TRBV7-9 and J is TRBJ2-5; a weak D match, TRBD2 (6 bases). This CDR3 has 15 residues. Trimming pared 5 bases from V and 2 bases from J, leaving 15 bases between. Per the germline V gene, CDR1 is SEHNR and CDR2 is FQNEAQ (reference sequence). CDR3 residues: CASSRLAAKQETQYF. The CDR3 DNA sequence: TGTGCCAGCAGCCGATTAGCGGCTAAGCAAGAGACCCAGTACTTC.

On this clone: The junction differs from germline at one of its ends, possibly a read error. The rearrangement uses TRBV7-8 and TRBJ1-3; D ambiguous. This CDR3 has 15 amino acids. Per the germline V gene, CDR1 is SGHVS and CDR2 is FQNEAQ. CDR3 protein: CASSLQAASGNTICF. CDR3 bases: TGTGCCAGCAGCTTACAGGCCGCCTCTGGAAACACCATATGTTTT.